A selection of T cell receptor beta chains follows, all from one sample in a study of somatic mutations in cytotoxic T cells in rheumatoid arthritis. Assay used: immunoSEQ multiplex PCR; TCRdb lists only in-frame clones, some missing. The profile shows about 4,200 clones, around 70% of them singletons. Sequences were obtained from CD8+ T cells sorted from blood. The source of these receptors is an adult with rheumatoid arthritis. Each CDR3 is given with its conserved first and last residue. Fields, in order: J gene, clone size, D gene, V gene, CDR3 DNA, CDR3 protein. The D gene is left open where the match is weak. The size entry is marked missing in some rows and otherwise reads once, few, many or a size class.

J: TRBJ2-7
size: .
D: .
V: TRBV5-1
DNA: TGCGCCAGCAGCTTGGTGGGGGCCAAACGGGGAGAGCAGTACTTC
CDR3: CASSLVGAKRGEQYF

J: TRBJ1-2
size: .
D: .
V: TRBV9
DNA: TGTGCCAGCAGCAGCTTCGGGGCAGGCTACACCTTC
CDR3: CASSSFGAGYTF

J: TRBJ1-6
size: medium-sized
D: .
V: TRBV27
DNA: TGTGCCAGCAGTACAGGGATCTCACCCCTCCACTTT
CDR3: CASSTGISPLHF

J: TRBJ2-1
size: .
D: TRBD1
V: TRBV5-5
DNA: TGTGCCAGCAGCCAAGATCAGGACAGGGGGCTCGTTGAGCAGTTCTTC
CDR3: CASSQDQDRGLVEQFF

J: TRBJ2-7
size: .
D: TRBD1
V: TRBV5-5
DNA: TGTGCCAGCAGCGGAGCCGGGACAGGTTCCTACGAGCAGTACTTC
CDR3: CASSGAGTGSYEQYF

J: TRBJ2-3
size: .
D: .
V: TRBV4-3
DNA: TGCGCCAGCAGCGATGGAGGGGGGCGAAATACGCAGTATTTT
CDR3: CASSDGGGRNTQYF

J: TRBJ2-1
size: .
D: TRBD1
V: TRBV5-1
DNA: TGCGCCAGCAGCTTACGCAGGGGGCAGGGTGAGCAGTTCTTC
CDR3: CASSLRRGQGEQFF

J: TRBJ2-7
size: .
D: .
V: TRBV2
DNA: TGTGCCAGCAGTGAATTGGCAGGGGTCCTCTACGAGCAGTACTTC
CDR3: CASSELAGVLYEQYF

J: TRBJ2-5
size: .
D: .
V: TRBV21-1
DNA: TGTGCCAGCACCCCGAGCGAGGGGCCGGGGGAGACCCAGTACTTC
CDR3: CASTPSEGPGETQYF

J: TRBJ1-4
size: .
D: .
V: TRBV4-1
DNA: TGCGCCAGCAGCCAAGACGTGGGGGGAGCCAACAAAGAAAAACTGTTTTTT
CDR3: CASSQDVGGANKEKLFF

J: TRBJ1-5
size: .
D: .
V: TRBV10-3
DNA: TGTGCCATCAGCCAGGGGACGGGGAATCAGCCCCAGCATTTT
CDR3: CAISQGTGNQPQHF

J: TRBJ1-1
size: .
D: .
V: TRBV27
DNA: TGTGCCAGCAGTTTGACCGGGACAAAGAACACTGAAGCTTTCTTT
CDR3: CASSLTGTKNTEAFF

J: TRBJ2-7
size: .
D: TRBD2
V: TRBV27
DNA: TGTGCCAGCAGTTTAGGCCTAGCGGGGGGAGGTATCCACGAGCAGTACTTC
CDR3: CASSLGLAGGGIHEQYF

J: TRBJ1-1
size: medium-sized
D: .
V: TRBV9
DNA: TGTGCCAGCAGCGCGTCCCCCAAGGTGGCGACCACTGAAGCTTTCTTT
CDR3: CASSASPKVATTEAFF

J: TRBJ1-2
size: .
D: .
V: TRBV6-5
DNA: TGTGCCAGCAGTTACTCAGGAGCGTATGGCTACACCTTC
CDR3: CASSYSGAYGYTF

J: TRBJ2-1
size: .
D: .
V: TRBV7-7
DNA: TGTGCCAGCAGCCCCGGGGGGCCCTCCTACAATGAGCAGTTCTTC
CDR3: CASSPGGPSYNEQFF

J: TRBJ2-7
size: .
D: .
V: TRBV7-9
DNA: TGTGCCAGCAGCTTCGGGGCCCCCTACGAGCAGTACTTC
CDR3: CASSFGAPYEQYF

J: TRBJ2-7
size: .
D: TRBD1
V: TRBV5-5
DNA: TGTGCCAGCAGCCCGGGGACAGGGAGCTCCTACGAGCAGTACTTC
CDR3: CASSPGTGSSYEQYF

J: TRBJ2-2
size: .
D: .
V: TRBV19
DNA: TGTGCCCCGCCGTTGGCCACGAACACCGGGGAGCTGTTTTTT
CDR3: CAPPLATNTGELFF

J: TRBJ2-3
size: .
D: TRBD2
V: TRBV9
DNA: TGTGCCAGCAGCAGAGCCGGGGGGGCGGGCACAGATACGCAGTATTTT
CDR3: CASSRAGGAGTDTQYF

J: TRBJ2-3
size: .
D: .
V: TRBV7-9
DNA: TGTGCCAGCAGTCCCCTCAGGTTCACAGATACGCAGTATTTT
CDR3: CASSPLRFTDTQYF

J: TRBJ2-7
size: medium-sized
D: .
V: TRBV13
DNA: TGTGCCAGCAGCCCGGGGGTCGGAGGGGCCACCTACGAGCAGTACTTC
CDR3: CASSPGVGGATYEQYF

J: TRBJ1-1
size: few
D: TRBD1
V: TRBV4-1
DNA: TGCGCCAGCAGCCTCAGGGGGCAAGACACTGAAGCTTTCTTT
CDR3: CASSLRGQDTEAFF

J: TRBJ2-3
size: medium-sized
D: .
V: TRBV6-4
DNA: TGTGCCAGCAGTGACTCGGCGGGGAGCACAGATACGCAGTATTTT
CDR3: CASSDSAGSTDTQYF

J: TRBJ2-1
size: .
D: TRBD1
V: TRBV2
DNA: TGTGCCAACCTAGGACAGGGGGGAAATGAGCAGTTCTTC
CDR3: CANLGQGGNEQFF

J: TRBJ1-1
size: .
D: TRBD1
V: TRBV27
DNA: TGTGCCAGCAGTTTCCAGAGACAGGGGGCGATCATAGAAGCTTTCTTT
CDR3: CASSFQRQGAIIEAFF

J: TRBJ2-3
size: .
D: .
V: TRBV6-6
DNA: TGTGCCAGCACTGGATCCCAAGATACGCAGTATTTT
CDR3: CASTGSQDTQYF

J: TRBJ1-2
size: .
D: .
V: TRBV5-1
DNA: TGCGCCAGCAGCTTGGGTACAGGGCGAGGAGATGGCTACACCTTC
CDR3: CASSLGTGRGDGYTF

J: TRBJ1-1
size: .
D: .
V: TRBV7-8
DNA: TGTGCCAGCAGCTTGGAGGTGAACACTGAAGCTTTCTTT
CDR3: CASSLEVNTEAFF

J: TRBJ2-2
size: .
D: .
V: TRBV6-5
DNA: TGTGCCAGCAGCCAGGGATGGTCGAACACCGGGGAGCTGTTTTTT
CDR3: CASSQGWSNTGELFF

J: TRBJ2-7
size: few
D: TRBD1
V: TRBV4-3
DNA: TGCGCCAGCAGCTCGGGGTACAGGGGTGCTGGCTACGAGCAGTACTTC
CDR3: CASSSGYRGAGYEQYF

J: TRBJ1-2
size: .
D: TRBD1
V: TRBV6-5
DNA: TGTGCCAGCAGTCCCGGACAGGGGGCCGGTGGCTACACCTTC
CDR3: CASSPGQGAGGYTF

J: TRBJ2-1
size: .
D: TRBD2
V: TRBV7-3
DNA: TGTGCCAGCAGCTTAGGCGGGGGGGCCGTCGAGCAGTTCTTC
CDR3: CASSLGGGAVEQFF

J: TRBJ1-5
size: .
D: TRBD1
V: TRBV2
DNA: TGTGCCAGCAGCGGGACCCCCGGGACAGGATATAGCAATCAGCCCCAGCATTTT
CDR3: CASSGTPGTGYSNQPQHF

J: TRBJ2-1
size: .
D: TRBD2
V: TRBV4-3
DNA: TGCGCCAGCAGCCAAGATTCTAGCGGGGGGCCCTACAATGAGCAGTTCTTC
CDR3: CASSQDSSGGPYNEQFF

J: TRBJ2-7
size: .
D: .
V: TRBV5-1
DNA: TGCGCCAGCAGCTTGTACGGTTACGAGCAGTACTTC
CDR3: CASSLYGYEQYF

J: TRBJ1-5
size: .
D: .
V: TRBV6-4
DNA: TGTGCCAGCAGTGAGGGCTGGATCAGAGTTAATCAGCCCCAGCATTTT
CDR3: CASSEGWIRVNQPQHF

J: TRBJ1-1
size: .
D: .
V: TRBV28
DNA: TGTGCCAGCAGTCCCGTAGGGACCCATCTCGGGGCCCCTGAAGCTTTCTTT
CDR3: CASSPVGTHLGAPEAFF

J: TRBJ2-3
size: .
D: TRBD1
V: TRBV7-9
DNA: TGTGCCAGCAGCTTTTTGACAGGGGAGTCAGATACGCAGTATTTT
CDR3: CASSFLTGESDTQYF

J: TRBJ2-2
size: .
D: .
V: TRBV18
DNA: TGTGCCAGCTCACCACGTAGAGGGGACGTAGCGAACACCGGGGAGCTGTTTTTT
CDR3: CASSPRRGDVANTGELFF

J: TRBJ2-1
size: .
D: .
V: TRBV4-3
DNA: TGCGCCAGCAGCCGAGGGGCACTGGGGCATGAGCAGTTCTTC
CDR3: CASSRGALGHEQFF

J: TRBJ2-1
size: once
D: TRBD2
V: TRBV9
DNA: TGTGCCAGCAGCGTAGGGGGCGGGGGGGCCGCCGATGAGCAGTTCTTC
CDR3: CASSVGGGGAADEQFF

J: TRBJ1-2
size: .
D: .
V: TRBV5-5
DNA: TGTGCCAGCAGCTTTGACGGTCATACCCTTCGTTATGGCTACACCTTC
CDR3: CASSFDGHTLRYGYTF

J: TRBJ2-2
size: .
D: .
V: TRBV7-3
DNA: TGTGCCAGCGGGGGGGGCGCTGACGGGGAGCTGTTTTTT
CDR3: CASGGGADGELFF

J: TRBJ2-2
size: .
D: .
V: TRBV4-1
DNA: TGCGCCAGCAGCCAAGAGTGGACGAACACCGGGGAGCTGTTTTTT
CDR3: CASSQEWTNTGELFF

J: TRBJ1-6
size: .
D: .
V: TRBV5-5
DNA: TGCGCCAGCAGCCAAGATTCTCCCCCGGGGTTCTATAATTCACCCCTCCACTTT
CDR3: CASSQDSPPGFYNSPLHF